Below, one T cell receptor (beta chain) is given with its context. The data derive from a study of cytomegalovirus exposure and HLA in healthy donors. V was trimmed by 4 bases and J by 0 bases, leaving 6 bases between them. From germline, CDR1 is SGHVS and CDR2 FNYEAQ. The CDR3 is 13 amino acids. Assay: immunoSEQ multiplex PCR; the TCRdb copy retains only in-frame clones and omits some. The data contain roughly 86,000 clones, almost 97% of them singletons. Material for sequencing was PBMCs. The V call is TRBV7-6, the J call TRBJ1-2; no definite D call. The receptor's source is a man younger than 30 in good health and CMV-seropositive. The CDR3 bases are TGTGCCAGCAGCTCACAACCTAACTATGGCTACACCTTC. Its translation: CASSSQPNYGYTF.